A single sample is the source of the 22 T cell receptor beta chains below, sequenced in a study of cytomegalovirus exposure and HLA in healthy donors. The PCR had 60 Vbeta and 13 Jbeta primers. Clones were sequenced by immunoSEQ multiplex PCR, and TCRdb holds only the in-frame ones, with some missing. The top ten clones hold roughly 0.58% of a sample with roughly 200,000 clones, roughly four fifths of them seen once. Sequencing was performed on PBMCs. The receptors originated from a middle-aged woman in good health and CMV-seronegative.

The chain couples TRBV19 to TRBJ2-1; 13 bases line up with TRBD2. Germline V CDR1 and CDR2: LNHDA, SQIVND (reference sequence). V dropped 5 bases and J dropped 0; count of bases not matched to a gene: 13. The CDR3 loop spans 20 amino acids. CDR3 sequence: CASSPRPTSGGALSYNEQFF. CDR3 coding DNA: TGTGCCAGTAGTCCCCGACCCACTAGCGGGGGGGCTCTCTCCTACAATGAGCAGTTCTTC. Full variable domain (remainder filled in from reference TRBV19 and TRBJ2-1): DGGITQSPKYLFRKEGQNVTLSCEQNLNHDAMYWYRQDPGQGLRLIYYSQIVNDFQKGDIAEGYSVSREKKESFPLTVTSAQKNPTAFYLCASSPRPTSGGALSYNEQFFGPGTRLTVL.

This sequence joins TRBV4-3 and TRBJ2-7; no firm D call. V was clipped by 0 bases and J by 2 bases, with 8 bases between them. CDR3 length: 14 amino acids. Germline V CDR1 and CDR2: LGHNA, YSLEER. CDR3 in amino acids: CASSQDRGPYEQYF. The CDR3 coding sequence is TGCGCCAGCAGCCAAGACAGAGGCCCCTACGAGCAGTACTTC.

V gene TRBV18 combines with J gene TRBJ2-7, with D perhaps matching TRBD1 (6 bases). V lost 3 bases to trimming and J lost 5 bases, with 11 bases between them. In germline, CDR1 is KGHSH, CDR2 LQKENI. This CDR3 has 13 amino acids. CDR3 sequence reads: CASSPQQGHEQYF. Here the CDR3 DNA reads TGTGCCAGCTCACCGCAACAGGGCCACGAGCAGTACTTC.

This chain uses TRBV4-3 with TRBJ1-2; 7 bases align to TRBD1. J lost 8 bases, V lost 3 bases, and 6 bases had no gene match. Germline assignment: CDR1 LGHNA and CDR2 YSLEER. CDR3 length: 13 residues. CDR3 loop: CASSHLTGEGYTF. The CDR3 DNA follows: TGCGCCAGCAGCCACCTCACAGGGGAAGGCTACACCTTC.

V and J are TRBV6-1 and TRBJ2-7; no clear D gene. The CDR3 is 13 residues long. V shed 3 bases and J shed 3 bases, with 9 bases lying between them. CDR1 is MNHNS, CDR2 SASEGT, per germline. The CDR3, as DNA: TGTGCCAGCAGTGAGTTTCAGAACTACGAGCAGTACTTC. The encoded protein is CASSEFQNYEQYF.

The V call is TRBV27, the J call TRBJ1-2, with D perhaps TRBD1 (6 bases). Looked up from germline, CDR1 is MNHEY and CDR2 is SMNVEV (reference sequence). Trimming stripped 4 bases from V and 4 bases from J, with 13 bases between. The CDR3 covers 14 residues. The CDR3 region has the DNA TGTGCCAGCAGTTCTTCACGACAGGTCTATGGCTACACCTTC. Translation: CASSSSRQVYGYTF.

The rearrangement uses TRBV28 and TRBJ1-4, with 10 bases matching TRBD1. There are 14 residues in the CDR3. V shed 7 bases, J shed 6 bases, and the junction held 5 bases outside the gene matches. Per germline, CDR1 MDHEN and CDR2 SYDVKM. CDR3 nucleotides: TGTGCCAGCAAGGGGACAGGGGAAGATGAAAAACTGTTTTTT. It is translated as CASKGTGEDEKLFF.

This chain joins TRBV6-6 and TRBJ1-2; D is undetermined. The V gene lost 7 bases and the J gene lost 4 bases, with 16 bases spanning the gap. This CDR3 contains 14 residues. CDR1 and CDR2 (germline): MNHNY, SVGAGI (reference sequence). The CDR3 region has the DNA TGTGCCAGCAACCTCCGGGAGGAGGCCTATGGCTACACCTTC. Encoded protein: CASNLREEAYGYTF.

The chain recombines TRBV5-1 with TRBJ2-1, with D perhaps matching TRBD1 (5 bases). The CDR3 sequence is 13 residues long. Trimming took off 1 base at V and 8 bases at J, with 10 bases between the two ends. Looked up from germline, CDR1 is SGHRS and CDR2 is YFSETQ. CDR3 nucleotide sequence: TGCGCCAGCAGCTTGACAGGTCTGGATGAGCAGTTCTTC. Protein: CASSLTGLDEQFF.

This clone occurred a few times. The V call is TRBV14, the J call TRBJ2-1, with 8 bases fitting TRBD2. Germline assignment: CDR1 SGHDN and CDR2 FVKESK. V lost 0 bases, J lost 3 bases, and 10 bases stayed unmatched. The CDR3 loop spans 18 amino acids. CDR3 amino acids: CASSQDIPRGGGYNEQFF. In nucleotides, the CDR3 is TGTGCCAGCAGCCAAGATATTCCTCGGGGGGGCGGCTACAATGAGCAGTTCTTC.

CDR3 nucleotides: TGTGCCAGTAGTCTGGGACAGCGGTTCCCCCAGCATTTT. Protein sequence: CASSLGQRFPQHF. The rearrangement links TRBV19 to TRBJ1-5, with TRBD1 matching 7 bases. CDR1 and CDR2 (germline): LNHDA, SQIVND (reference sequence). The CDR3 totals 13 residues. Trimming cost V 5 bases and J 10 bases; bases outside gene matches: 8.

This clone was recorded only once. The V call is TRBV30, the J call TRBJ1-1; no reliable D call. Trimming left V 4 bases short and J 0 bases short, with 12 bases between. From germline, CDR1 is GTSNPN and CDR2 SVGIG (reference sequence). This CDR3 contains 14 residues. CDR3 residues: CAWTLTGLNTEAFF. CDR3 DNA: TGTGCCTGGACCCTTACGGGGTTGAACACTGAAGCTTTCTTT.

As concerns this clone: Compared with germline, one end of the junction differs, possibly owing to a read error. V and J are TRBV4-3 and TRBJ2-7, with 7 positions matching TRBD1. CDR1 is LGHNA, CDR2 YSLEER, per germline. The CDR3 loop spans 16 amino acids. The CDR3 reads CASSQDSDRSYNERYF. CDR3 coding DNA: TGCGCCAGCAGCCAAGACTCGGACAGGTCTTATAACGAGCGGTACTTC.

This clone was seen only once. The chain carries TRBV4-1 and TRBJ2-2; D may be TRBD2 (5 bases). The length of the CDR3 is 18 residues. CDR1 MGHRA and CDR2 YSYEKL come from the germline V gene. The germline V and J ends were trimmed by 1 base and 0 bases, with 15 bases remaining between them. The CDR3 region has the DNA TGCGCCAGCAGCCAAGGGATTAAAGGGAGCTCGAACACCGGGGAGCTGTTTTTT. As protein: CASSQGIKGSSNTGELFF.

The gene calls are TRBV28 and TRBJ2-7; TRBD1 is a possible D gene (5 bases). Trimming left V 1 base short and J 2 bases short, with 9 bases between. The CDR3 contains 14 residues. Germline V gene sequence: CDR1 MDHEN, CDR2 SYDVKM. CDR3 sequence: CASSLSQGTYEQYF. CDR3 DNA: TGTGCCAGCAGTTTATCCCAGGGAACCTACGAGCAGTACTTC.

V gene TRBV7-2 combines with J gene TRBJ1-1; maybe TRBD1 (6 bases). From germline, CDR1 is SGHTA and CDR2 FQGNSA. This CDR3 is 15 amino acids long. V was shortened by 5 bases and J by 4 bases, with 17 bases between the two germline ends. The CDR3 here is CASSPDSIVRTEAFF. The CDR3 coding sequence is TGTGCCAGCAGCCCGGACAGTATCGTTCGCACTGAAGCTTTCTTT.

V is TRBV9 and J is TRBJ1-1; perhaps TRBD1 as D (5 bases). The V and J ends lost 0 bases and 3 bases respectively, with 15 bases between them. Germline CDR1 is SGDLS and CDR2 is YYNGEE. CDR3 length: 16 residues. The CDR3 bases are TGTGCCAGCAGCGTAGGGCCCGCCCGGGGGGACACTGAAGCTTTCTTT. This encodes CASSVGPARGDTEAFF.

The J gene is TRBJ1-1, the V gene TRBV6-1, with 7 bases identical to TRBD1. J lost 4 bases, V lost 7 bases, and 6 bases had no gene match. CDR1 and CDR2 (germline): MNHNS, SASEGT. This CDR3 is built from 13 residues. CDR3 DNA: TGTGCCAGCAACCGACAGGGCTCCACTGAAGCTTTCTTT. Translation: CASNRQGSTEAFF.

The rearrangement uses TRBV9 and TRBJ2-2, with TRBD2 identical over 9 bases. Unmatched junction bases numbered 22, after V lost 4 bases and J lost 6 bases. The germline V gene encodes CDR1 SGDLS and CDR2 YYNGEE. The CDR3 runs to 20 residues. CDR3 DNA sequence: TGTGCCAGCAGCACCCCACCGGGGACTAGCAGTCGGGGAAGGTCCGGGGAGCTGTTTTTT. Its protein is CASSTPPGTSSRGRSGELFF.

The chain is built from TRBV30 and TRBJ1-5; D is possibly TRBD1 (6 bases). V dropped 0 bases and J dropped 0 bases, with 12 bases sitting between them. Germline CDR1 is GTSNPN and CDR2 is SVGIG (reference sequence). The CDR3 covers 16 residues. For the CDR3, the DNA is TGTGCCTGGAGTGTACGCAGGGGAAGTAGCAATCAGCCCCAGCATTTT. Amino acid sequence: CAWSVRRGSSNQPQHF.

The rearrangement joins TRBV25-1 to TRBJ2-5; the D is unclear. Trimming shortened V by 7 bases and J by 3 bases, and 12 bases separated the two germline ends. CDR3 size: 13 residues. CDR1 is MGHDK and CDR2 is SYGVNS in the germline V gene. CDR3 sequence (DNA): TGTGCCAGCACCGCACCAGGAAAAGAGACCCAGTACTTC. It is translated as CASTAPGKETQYF.

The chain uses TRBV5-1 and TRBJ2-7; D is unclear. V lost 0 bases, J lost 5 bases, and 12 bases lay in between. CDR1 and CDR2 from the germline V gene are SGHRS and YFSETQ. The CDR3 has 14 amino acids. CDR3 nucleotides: TGCGCCAGCAGCTTGGAGGAGACTTACCACGAGCAGTACTTC. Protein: CASSLEETYHEQYF.